The entry below gives a single T cell receptor (beta chain) sequence along with its context. TCRdb itself ran the 5' RACE reads through MiXCR, one entry per CDR3 protein. The data contain some 60,000 distinct CDR3 sequences, 25% to 35% of them singletons. Germline V gene lookup returns CDR1 SGHTA and CDR2 FQGNSA. Trimming removed 0 bases from V and 9 bases from J, with 12 bases in between. The CDR3 is made up of 14 amino acids. The receptor was isolated from a female donor with breast cancer. The specimen sequenced was tumor-infiltrating naive CD4+ T cells sorted from the breast tumor. The subset denotes: naive CD4+ T cells, CD4+CD45RA+CD25-. The chain carries TRBV7-2 and TRBJ2-4; D call uncertain. The CDR3 DNA is TGTGCCAGCAGCTTAGCGCCTGGGCAAGGCATTCAGTACTTC. It codes for CASSLAPGQGIQYF.